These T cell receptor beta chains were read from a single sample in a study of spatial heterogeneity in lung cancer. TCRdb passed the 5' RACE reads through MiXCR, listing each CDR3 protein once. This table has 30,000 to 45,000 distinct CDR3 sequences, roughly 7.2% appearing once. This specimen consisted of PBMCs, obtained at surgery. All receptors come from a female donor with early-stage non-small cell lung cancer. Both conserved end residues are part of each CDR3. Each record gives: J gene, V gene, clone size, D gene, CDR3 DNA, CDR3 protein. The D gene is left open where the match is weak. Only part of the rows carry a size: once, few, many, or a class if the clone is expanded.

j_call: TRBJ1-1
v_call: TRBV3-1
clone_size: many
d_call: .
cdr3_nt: TGTGCCAGCAGCCACCTGGACACTGAAGCTTTCTTT
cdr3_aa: CASSHLDTEAFF

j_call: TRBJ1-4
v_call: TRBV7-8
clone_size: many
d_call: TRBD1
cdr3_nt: TGTGCCAGCAGCTCGGGCAGGGGGCCTCCTAATGAAAAACTGTTTTTT
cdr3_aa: CASSSGRGPPNEKLFF

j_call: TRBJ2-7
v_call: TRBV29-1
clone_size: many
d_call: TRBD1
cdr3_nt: TGCAGCGTGCTAAGGCGGGACAGGAACTCCTACGAGCAGTACTTC
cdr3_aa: CSVLRRDRNSYEQYF

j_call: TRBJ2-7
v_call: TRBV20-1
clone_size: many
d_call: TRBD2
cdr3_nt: TGCAGTGCTAGAAGCGGGAGGGCGCAGTACTTC
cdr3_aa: CSARSGRAQYF

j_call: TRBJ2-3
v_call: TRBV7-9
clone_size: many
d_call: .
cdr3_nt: TGTGCCAGCAGCTTCATCGGGGGGCGGGATACGCAGTATTTT
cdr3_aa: CASSFIGGRDTQYF

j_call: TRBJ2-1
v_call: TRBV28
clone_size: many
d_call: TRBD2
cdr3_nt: TGTGCCAGCAGTTCCCGACTAGCGGGGAATCCCTACAATGAGCAGTTCTTC
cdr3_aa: CASSSRLAGNPYNEQFF

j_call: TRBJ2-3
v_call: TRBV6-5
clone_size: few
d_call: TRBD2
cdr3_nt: TGTGCCAGCAGTTCCGGACTAGCGGCGGTCGGGCATACGCAGTATTTT
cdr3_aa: CASSSGLAAVGHTQYF

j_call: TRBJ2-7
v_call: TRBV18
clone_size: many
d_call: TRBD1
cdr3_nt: TGTGCCAGCTCAAGCGGGACAGGGGCCAACGAGCAGTACTTC
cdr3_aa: CASSSGTGANEQYF

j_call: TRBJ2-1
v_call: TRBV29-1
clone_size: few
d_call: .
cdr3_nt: TGCAGCGTTGATGGGCAGGCCTACAATGAGCAGTTCTTC
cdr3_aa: CSVDGQAYNEQFF

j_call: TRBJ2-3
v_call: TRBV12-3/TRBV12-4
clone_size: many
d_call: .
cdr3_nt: .
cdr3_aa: CASSSSAKWVTDTQYF

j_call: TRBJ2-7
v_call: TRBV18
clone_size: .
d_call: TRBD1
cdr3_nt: TGTGCCAGCTCACGGTTACTCCGACAGGGAGCCTACGAGCAGTACTTC
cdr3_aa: CASSRLLRQGAYEQYF

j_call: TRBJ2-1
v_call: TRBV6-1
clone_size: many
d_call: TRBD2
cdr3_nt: TGTGCCAGCCAAAGAGGACTAGCCTACAATGAGCAGTTCTTC
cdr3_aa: CASQRGLAYNEQFF

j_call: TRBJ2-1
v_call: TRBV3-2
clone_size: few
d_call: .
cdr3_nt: TGTGCCAGCAGGAAAATGAACCCGGGACTAGCGGGCAATGAGCAGTTCTTC
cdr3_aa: CASRKMNPGLAGNEQFF

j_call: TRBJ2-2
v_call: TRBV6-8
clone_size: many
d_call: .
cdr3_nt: TGTGCCAGCAGTTCGCGGTCCCCCGGGGAGCTGTTTTTT
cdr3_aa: CASSSRSPGELFF

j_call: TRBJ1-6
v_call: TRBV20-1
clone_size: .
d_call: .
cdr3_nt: TGCAGTGCTAGGAGGACAGCCAGACTAACCTATAGTTCACCCCTCCACTTT
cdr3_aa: CSARRTARLTYSSPLHF

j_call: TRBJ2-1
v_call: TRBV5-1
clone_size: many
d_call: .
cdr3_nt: TGCGCCAGCAGAGTAGGAAATGAGCAGTTCTTC
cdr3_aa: CASRVGNEQFF

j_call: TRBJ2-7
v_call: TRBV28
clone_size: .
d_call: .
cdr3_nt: TGTGCCAGCAGTTTAACCCCTAGGGCAACCTACGAGCAGTACTTC
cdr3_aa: CASSLTPRATYEQYF

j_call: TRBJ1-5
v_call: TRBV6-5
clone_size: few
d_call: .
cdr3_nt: TGTGCCAGCGCCGACAGAGCGTATAGCAATCAGCCCCAGCATTTT
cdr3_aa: CASADRAYSNQPQHF

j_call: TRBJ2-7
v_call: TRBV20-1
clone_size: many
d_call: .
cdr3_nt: TGCAGTGCTAGTAGAACGACAGCCTACGAGCAGTACTTC
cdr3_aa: CSASRTTAYEQYF

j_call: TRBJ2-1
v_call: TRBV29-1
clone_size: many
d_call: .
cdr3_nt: TGCAGCGTTGGGGGGACGCTATCGGACTACAATGAGCAGTTCTTC
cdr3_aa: CSVGGTLSDYNEQFF

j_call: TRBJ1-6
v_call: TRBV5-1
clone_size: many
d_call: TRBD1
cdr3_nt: TGCGCCAGCAGCTTCGGACAGGGAGGTTATAATTCACCCCTCCACTTT
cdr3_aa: CASSFGQGGYNSPLHF

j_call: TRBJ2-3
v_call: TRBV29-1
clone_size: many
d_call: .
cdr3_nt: TGCAGCGTTGAAGGCAGACGCACAGATACGCAGTATTTT
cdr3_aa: CSVEGRRTDTQYF

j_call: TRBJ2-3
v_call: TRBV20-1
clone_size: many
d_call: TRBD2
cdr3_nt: TGCAGTGCTAGTAAGCTAGCGGATTTCCCAGATACGCAGTATTTT
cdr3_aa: CSASKLADFPDTQYF

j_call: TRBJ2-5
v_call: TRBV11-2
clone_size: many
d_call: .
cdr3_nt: TGTGCCAGCAGCTTATCCCCTTCAGAGACCCAGTACTTC
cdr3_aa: CASSLSPSETQYF

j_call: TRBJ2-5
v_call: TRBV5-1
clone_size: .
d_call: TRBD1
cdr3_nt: TGCGCCAGCAGCTCGGGACAGGCGAACCAAGAGACCCAGTACTTC
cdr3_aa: CASSSGQANQETQYF

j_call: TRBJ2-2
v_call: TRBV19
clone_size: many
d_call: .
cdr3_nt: TGTGCCAGTACTCAAGGGTACACCGGGGAGCTGTTTTTT
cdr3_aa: CASTQGYTGELFF

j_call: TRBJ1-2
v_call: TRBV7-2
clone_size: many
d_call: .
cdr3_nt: TGTGCCAGCAGCATGGACGGACGAAACTATGGCTACACCTTC
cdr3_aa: CASSMDGRNYGYTF

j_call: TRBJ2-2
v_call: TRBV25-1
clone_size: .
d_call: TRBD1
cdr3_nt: TGTGCCAACAGCCACCCACAGGGGGTGCGGGCCGGGGAGCTGTTTTTT
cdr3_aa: CANSHPQGVRAGELFF

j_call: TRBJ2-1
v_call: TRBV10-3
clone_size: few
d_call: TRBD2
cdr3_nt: TGTGCCATCGGACTAGCGGGAGGGATTGAGCAGTTCTTC
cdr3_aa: CAIGLAGGIEQFF